One TCR beta chain is described in this entry. CDR3 length: 15 amino acids. The germline V and J ends were trimmed by 5 bases and 2 bases, with 13 bases remaining between them. Germline V gene lookup returns CDR1 KGHDR and CDR2 SFDVKD. As processed by the authors: Quantification of nucleated cells was approximated via reference gene primer amplification. Sequenced by immunoSEQ multiplex PCR; TCRdb stores in-frame clones only, minus some. Clone size and V and J calls were adopted from that table, with D and trimming inferred from the DNA. The sample lists around 270,000 clones, 65% to 85% occurring once. The data originate from a study of blood T cell repertoires in COVID-19. Study summary: Sites across the United States, Italy and Spain contributed samples from acute and convalescent COVID-19. Sample material is recorded as cDNA or gDNA derived from T cells, B-cell-depleted T cells, or PBMCs.

Material: peripheral blood. The TCR sequence derives from a woman aged 40 to 55 who had recovered from COVID-19. This chain uses TRBV24-1 with TRBJ2-3; maybe TRBD1 (6 bases). The CDR3 DNA follows: TGTGCCACCAGTGTGGGGGCAGGGGACACAGATACGCAGTATTTT. Protein product: CATSVGAGDTDTQYF.